This T cell receptor beta chain was observed in a study of blood T cell repertoires in COVID-19 (TCRdb year 2020). Notes on the research overall: Collaborator samples came from the United States, Italy and Spain and covered acute and convalescent phases of COVID-19. Where available, HLA class I and class II types were obtained from metadata supplied by the sample provider rather than from assay-based typing. Sample metadata almost always included a de-identified subject ID, COVID-19 status, age in years and sex. The prospective study material was composed of cDNA or gDNA derived from T cells, B-cell-depleted T cells, or PBMCs. Subjects who had been exposed to COVID-19, were actively infected with it, or had recovered from it provided the deeply sampled blood TCRbeta repertoires that made up the dataset. The repertoires were released in a freely available public database intended as a resource for research on the immune response to SARS-CoV-2. The samples were drawn from the first 160 participants of the ongoing ImmuneRACE study and from over 950 subjects provided by 6 global collaborators. Beyond this particular receptor, the publication reports: The quantity of clinical and demographic metadata differed by source and by participant and was supplied without curation.

CDR3 length: 18 amino acids, cysteine to phenylalanine. The retained sequence is limited to the CDR3, 54 bases, with the frame set at the first base. Looking up the germline V gene (reference sequence) yields CDR1 LNHNV and CDR2 YYDKDF. V has 2 bases trimmed and J has 3 bases trimmed; junction bases matching no gene number 16. Samples from volunteer blood donors who had recovered from COVID-19 were contributed by a second Seattle source. Each collaborating institution followed its own protocols to collect whole blood in K2EDTA tubes. For TCRbeta analysis, collaborators shipped samples as frozen whole blood, isolated PBMCs, or DNA extracted from either of those sample types. About this clone: Its recognized antigen is unknown. Base quality data are lacking; no much larger clone is found one base away.

TCRbeta CDR3 regions were amplified from genomic DNA by means of the immunoSEQ Assay, a bias-controlled multiplex PCR. The paper's processing steps were these. Nucleated cell counts per sample were estimated from amplification of reference gene primers within the assay. Sequence reads were collapsed and filtered to measure the absolute abundance of every unique TCRbeta CDR3 rearrangement. Productive Simpson clonality was computed per sample as the square root of Simpson's diversity index over productive rearrangements. Drawn from immuneACCESS, this table holds only the in-frame rearrangements with V and J called that TCRdb kept. Clones are partly lost; checked studies trace under half to an unresolved V gene and leave the rest unexplained. V and J calls and clone size are as listed in that table; D and trimming were resolved from the DNA. This sample has 200,000 to 250,000 clones in its table, and 80% to 90% of those were observed once. The ten top clones hold about 2% of the sample.

This TCR was recovered from a man aged 30 to 45 who had recovered from COVID-19. The V gene is TRBV15 and the J gene is TRBJ2-7; 7 of the junction bases match TRBD2. The sequenced material came from peripheral blood. For the CDR3, the sequence is CATSRRSSPWTSHYEQYF. The nucleotide sequence reads TGTGCCACCAGCAGACGATCTTCCCCATGGACTAGTCACTACGAGCAGTACTTC.